The rows below give T cell receptor beta chains drawn from one sample of a study of CD8+CD57+ T cells in acquired aplastic anemia. TCRdb reanalysed the reads using MiXCR and keeps one entry per CDR3 protein. The sample yields 150,000 to 200,000 distinct CDR3 sequences, less than 60% seen once. Sequenced input: sorted CD4+, CD8+, or CD8+CD57+ T cells (not recorded which) from PBMCs. These receptors all stem from a human donor with aplastic anemia. Both conserved end residues are part of each CDR3.

j_call | v_call | cdr3_aa
TRBJ2-7 | TRBV11-2 | CASSSRTTSGTYEQYF
TRBJ1-1 | TRBV9 | CASSRTGNGHTEAFF
TRBJ1-2 | TRBV18 | CANFKGTAFSYGYTF
TRBJ2-3 | TRBV6-1 | CASSEQGDTDTQYF
TRBJ1-1 | TRBV6-6 | CASRLTGTGTAFF
TRBJ2-5 | TRBV6-1 | CASSPRLAGGSRETQYF
TRBJ1-3 | TRBV5-4 | CASSSGNTPFSGNTIYF
TRBJ2-7 | TRBV5-1 | CASSQLTGKYEQYF
TRBJ2-7 | TRBV5-4 | CASSLLLGGAREQYF
TRBJ2-7 | TRBV7-2 | CASSLARDIYEQYF
TRBJ2-2 | TRBV19 | CASSIGDRDTGELFF
TRBJ2-3 | TRBV19 | CASSLTYRADTQYF
TRBJ2-7 | TRBV20-1 | CSAPIRTDEQYF
TRBJ1-5 | TRBV20-1 | CSAREQGVSNQPQHF
TRBJ2-7 | TRBV15 | CATSSHGTGTYEQYF
TRBJ1-2 | TRBV5-1 | CASSLGVAYGYTF
TRBJ2-3 | TRBV6-1 | CASSRTSGGPITDTQYF
TRBJ1-5 | TRBV3-1 | CASSPTGDQPQHF
TRBJ2-1 | TRBV5-1 | CASSKRTGVVNEQFF
TRBJ1-1 | TRBV7-2 | CASSLERAKAFF
TRBJ2-2 | TRBV9 | CASSVVDGNTGELFF
TRBJ1-1 | TRBV29-1 | CSANRPDLNTEAFF
TRBJ2-3 | TRBV14 | CASSQDWAATSTDTQYF
TRBJ1-2 | TRBV19 | CASSPGDQGGYTF
TRBJ2-1 | TRBV10-3 | CAIGPGTSAINEQFF
TRBJ1-2 | TRBV6-1 | CASSQDRGNGYTF
TRBJ2-3 | TRBV9 | CASSVGASGGTSTDTQYF
TRBJ2-7 | TRBV11-2 | CASSPTTLAGDPYEQYF
TRBJ2-1 | TRBV20-1 | CSAGVTSGGNEQFF